These T cell receptor beta chains were read from a single sample in a study of CD8 T cell repertoires and HIV-1 epitope variants. No cognate antigen is known for these TCRs. Clones were read by immunoSEQ multiplex PCR, and TCRdb kept only the in-frame ones, dropping some. The table has a few thousand clones, more than 60% seen once; the top ten hold around 38%. Sequencing was carried out using cultured CD8+ T cells derived from PBMCs. The origin of the receptors is a male donor with HIV. The CDR3 runs from the conserved cysteine through the conserved F or W. The order of the fields is D gene, clone size, J gene, V gene, CDR3 DNA, CDR3 protein. D genes are given only for firm matches. Where a row states a size, it is once, few, many or the class of an expanded clone; other rows omit it.

.	.	TRBJ1-1	TRBV27	TGTGCCAGCAGTTTCCACAGGGAAGGGACTGAAGCTTTCTTT	CASSFHREGTEAFF
.	.	TRBJ1-2	TRBV5-4	TGTGCCAGCAGCCCTGGGGCCGATAACTATGGCTACACCTTC	CASSPGADNYGYTF
TRBD1	.	TRBJ1-6	TRBV27	TGTGCCAGCAGCTATCTGGGGACAGGGAATTCACCCCTCCACTTT	CASSYLGTGNSPLHF
.	.	TRBJ1-1	TRBV5-6	TGTGCCAGCAGCTTGGGGACAGCATACACTGAAGCTTTCTTT	CASSLGTAYTEAFF
.	.	TRBJ1-1	TRBV28	TGTGCCAGCAGTACCCCGGACTCTAACACTGAAGCTTTCTTT	CASSTPDSNTEAFF
.	.	TRBJ2-7	TRBV5-1	TGCGCCAGCAGCTCTTCTGCGGGGGCCTCCTACGAGCAGTACTTC	CASSSSAGASYEQYF
.	medium-sized	TRBJ2-2	TRBV19	TGTGCCAGTAGTATTAGAGGATCCACCGGGGAGCTGTTTTTT	CASSIRGSTGELFF
.	.	TRBJ2-1	TRBV7-2	TGTGCCAGCAGCTTCTTGGTTTGGGCTGAGCAGTTCTTC	CASSFLVWAEQFF
.	.	TRBJ1-1	TRBV28	TGTGCCAGCAGTTTTCGGAGGACGGGGGGCTTCTTT	CASSFRRTGGFF
TRBD2	few	TRBJ2-1	TRBV27	TGTGCCAGCAGTAGCACTAGCGGGAGTCCCTACAATGAGCAGTTCTTC	CASSSTSGSPYNEQFF
TRBD1	.	TRBJ2-1	TRBV27	TGTGCCAGCAGCTTAGAAGGGACAGGCTACAATGAGCAGTTCTTC	CASSLEGTGYNEQFF
TRBD1	.	TRBJ1-1	TRBV13	TGTGCCAGCAGCCTTGGAGGGGGACAGGGGAACACTGAAGCTTTCTTT	CASSLGGGQGNTEAFF
.	.	TRBJ2-2	TRBV7-3	TGTGCCAGCAGCTCGGGAGCATCCTGGGACCCAGAAAACACCGGGGAGCTGTTTTTT	CASSSGASWDPENTGELFF
.	.	TRBJ1-2	TRBV11-3	TGTGCCAGCAGCCATGGGTTGGGTGGGGGCTACACCTTC	CASSHGLGGGYTF
TRBD2	.	TRBJ2-2	TRBV7-9	TGTGCCAGCAGCTCCGGGAGGACCGGGGAGCTGTTTTTT	CASSSGRTGELFF
.	.	TRBJ2-5	TRBV7-9	TGTGCCAGCAGCCCACCCTTACGGGAGACCCAGTACTTC	CASSPPLRETQYF
TRBD2	.	TRBJ2-7	TRBV5-5	TGTGCCAGCAGCGGCGGGACTAGCTCAATTTACGAGCAGTACTTC	CASSGGTSSIYEQYF
.	.	TRBJ1-1	TRBV28	TGTGCCAGCAGTTTGACCCCCGCACGACAGGTTGGGATGAACACTGAAGCTTTCTTT	CASSLTPARQVGMNTEAFF
.	.	TRBJ2-5	TRBV15	TGTGCCACCAGCAGAGCTCTACAGGGAGGGGAGACCCAGTACTTC	CATSRALQGGETQYF
.	.	TRBJ1-4	TRBV30	TGTGCCTGGAGTGCCCACAGGGATGAAAAACTGTTTTTT	CAWSAHRDEKLFF
TRBD1	.	TRBJ1-1	TRBV5-4	TGTGCCAGCAGCCAGCAGGGGGGCACTGAAGCTTTCTTT	CASSQQGGTEAFF
.	few	TRBJ2-7	TRBV7-9	TGTGCCAGCAGCTCATTTCTCCAAGGCTACGAGCAGTACTTC	CASSSFLQGYEQYF
.	.	TRBJ2-3	TRBV28	TGTGCCAGCAGTTTATACCAGGGAAGCACAGATACGCAGTATTTT	CASSLYQGSTDTQYF
.	.	TRBJ1-1	TRBV6-6	TGTGCCAGCAGTTACTTGGATATGAACACTGAAGCTTTCTTT	CASSYLDMNTEAFF
TRBD1	few	TRBJ2-7	TRBV10-3	TGTGCCATCAATTCCGGACAGGGCTACGAGCAGTACTTC	CAINSGQGYEQYF
.	.	TRBJ2-1	TRBV28	TGTGCCAGCAGTTTGGGTCCGGCGAATGAGCAGTTCTTC	CASSLGPANEQFF
.	few	TRBJ1-5	TRBV28	TGTGCCAGCAGTTCCTATCAGCCCCAGCATTTT	CASSSYQPQHF
TRBD2	.	TRBJ2-1	TRBV27	TGTGCCAGCAGGCTGGGACTAGCGGGATCTCGTGAGCAGTTCTTC	CASRLGLAGSREQFF
TRBD2	.	TRBJ2-1	TRBV7-2	TGTGCCAGCAGTATGACTAGCGGGAGGCTCAATGAGCAGTTCTTC	CASSMTSGRLNEQFF
.	once	TRBJ1-2	TRBV19	TGTGCCAGTAGTATAGAAGGGCAGGAAATTAACTATGGCTACACCTTC	CASSIEGQEINYGYTF
.	.	TRBJ1-4	TRBV27	TGTGCCAGCAGTACTACAGGGAACTTGGACAAACTGTTTTTT	CASSTTGNLDKLFF
.	.	TRBJ2-5	TRBV29-1	TGCAGCGTTGAAGATCGTAGGGGCACCCAGTACTTC	CSVEDRRGTQYF
.	once	TRBJ2-3	TRBV7-9	TGTGCCAGCAGCTTATTCAGCGTGTCCACAGATACGCAGTATTTT	CASSLFSVSTDTQYF
.	few	TRBJ2-7	TRBV7-9	TGTGCCAGCAGCTTATCCCAGGGGTCCTACGAGCAGTACTTC	CASSLSQGSYEQYF
TRBD1	once	TRBJ2-1	TRBV7-9	TGTGCCAGCAGCTCGGGACAGGGGTACAATGAGCAGTTCTTC	CASSSGQGYNEQFF
.	once	TRBJ2-7	TRBV5-6	TGTGCCAGCAGCTTGGGTAGTATTTACGAGCAGTACTTC	CASSLGSIYEQYF
TRBD2	.	TRBJ2-1	TRBV2	TGTGCCAGCAAGATGACTAGCGGGTACAATGAGCAGTTCTTC	CASKMTSGYNEQFF
.	few	TRBJ1-3	TRBV13	TGTGCCAGCAGCGGTGGATTTGGGGCTAGCTCTGGAAACACCATATATTTT	CASSGGFGASSGNTIYF
.	once	TRBJ2-1	TRBV14	TGTGCCAGCAGCCAAGACCTACTAGTTGAGCAGTTCTTC	CASSQDLLVEQFF
.	.	TRBJ1-2	TRBV5-4	TGTGCCAGCAGCTTGGAGCCCCGCTATGGCTACACCTTC	CASSLEPRYGYTF
TRBD2	.	TRBJ2-1	TRBV2	TGTGCCAGCGGGGGACTAGCGGGGGGAGGCTACAATGAGCAGTTCTTC	CASGGLAGGGYNEQFF
.	.	TRBJ1-1	TRBV19	TGTGCCAGTAGTATGGGCAGGACGTTGAACACTGAAGCTTTCTTT	CASSMGRTLNTEAFF
TRBD2	.	TRBJ2-1	TRBV27	TGTGCCAGCAGTTTAGCCAGCGGGGGGGCCGTTGAGCAGTTCTTC	CASSLASGGAVEQFF
TRBD1	few	TRBJ1-5	TRBV6-5	TGTGCCACATCAGGGGGCGTTCGCAATCAGCCCCAGCATTTT	CATSGGVRNQPQHF
.	.	TRBJ2-2	TRBV6-5	TGTGCCAGCAGGGGGAGACAGAAGAACACCGGGGAGCTGTTTTTT	CASRGRQKNTGELFF
.	.	TRBJ2-7	TRBV27	TGTGCCAGCAGTTCAGATGTCTCGGCCTACGAGCAGTACTTC	CASSSDVSAYEQYF
TRBD2	few	TRBJ2-7	TRBV28	TGTGCCAGCAGTCCGGAAGCGGGAGTAAGCGAGCAGTACTTC	CASSPEAGVSEQYF
.	.	TRBJ1-5	TRBV6-5	TGTGCCAGCAGCCCGTATAGCAATCAGCCCCAGCATTTT	CASSPYSNQPQHF
TRBD2	.	TRBJ2-5	TRBV7-9	TGTGCCAGCAGCTTAGGTCTAGCGGGAGAGGTAGGAGAGACCCAGTACTTC	CASSLGLAGEVGETQYF